The TCR beta chain under discussion was sequenced for a study of cytomegalovirus exposure and HLA in healthy donors (dated by TCRdb to between 2016 and 2019). Concerning the study at large: In an earlier analysis of 450 to 750 of the donors, approximately 300 Gb of sequence data and approximately 100 million unique TCR beta sequences from 150 million to 200 million T cells were reported. The study combined high-throughput TCR immunosequencing, statistical association of individual TCRs with disease status, and machine learning to predict cytomegalovirus infection status. The genetic ancestry cluster associated with self-reported Caucasian donors included approximately 85% of the roughly 400 genotyped donors. HLA typing covered class I and class II loci at four-digit resolution. An early release that covered approximately 600 HLA-typed donors contained approximately 300 gigabases of sequencing data and about 93 million unique TCR sequences. The study used immunosequencing to profile the T cell repertoires of some 600 subjects and linked those repertoires to cytomegalovirus serostatus. In addition to the first cohort of around 670 subjects, a separate validation cohort of approximately 110 different subjects was used. In an earlier analysis of around 540 of the donors, high-throughput TCR beta sequencing was used to judge whether each TCR beta V gene segment behaved as functional or pseudogenic. Donor age, sex, ethnicity and CMV serostatus were compiled together with the repertoire data. All discovery cohort repertoires had been generated using a single sequencing platform. A later genetic analysis took genome-wide SNP genotypes for about three fifths of the 666 donors and used that subset as a discovery cohort. Rather than using new phenotypic data, the later analysis identified candidate immune exposures from TCR beta sequences and from how often those sequences occurred across donors. The study aimed to test whether cataloging public T cell receptors could reveal signatures of past pathogen exposure. Several DR-DQ haplotypes were treated as single units for association and clustering because of strong linkage in the cohort. The number of donors typed differed by locus, with 629-630 for A, B, C, DRB1 and DQB1, 522 for DQA1, about 610 for DPA1, and 472 for DPB1. In a later analysis, previously published TCR beta repertoires from several hundred donors were re-analyzed and high-resolution HLA genotyping was added so that TCR occurrence patterns could be studied. On average, roughly 250,000 unique TCR beta nucleotide sequences were sequenced per donor among a few hundred genotyped donors of the cohort, with roughly 18% of those sequences being non-productive.

To note about this clone: Its antigen remains unidentified. Base quality data are lacking; no much larger clone is found one base away.

In total, roughly 670 healthy bone marrow donors made up the cohort. At the time of sampling, every cohort member was nominally healthy, though immune exposures that went unrecorded were likely present. The donor tested CMV seronegative and was one of the 352 seronegative cohort members. A peripheral blood sample was collected from each donor, and TCR beta sequencing was performed on peripheral blood mononuclear cells. The Qiagen DNeasy Blood Extraction Kit was used to extract genomic DNA from the blood cell samples. The library was generated by the immunoSEQ multiplex PCR assay. For the multiplex PCR, a mixture combining 60 forward primers for TCR Vbeta segments and 13 reverse primers for TCR Jbeta segments was used. A multiplex PCR assay on genomic DNA amplified the CDR3 region of rearranged TCR beta genes. The Illumina HiSeq System was used to sequence the amplified TCR beta libraries as 87-base-pair reads. The authors' analysis ran thus. Across the 666 repertoires, a later analysis counted roughly 84 million unique TCR beta chains, some 11 million of which were shared by at least two donors. Raw reads were error-corrected and collapsed into unique sequences by a nearest-neighbor algorithm in which closely related sequences were merged to remove PCR and sequencing errors. To assign V, D and J gene segments, CDR3 sequences were aligned to IMGT reference sequences. For a sequence to be retained, at least a six-nucleotide match to both a V gene segment and a J gene segment was required. Rearrangements were classified as productive when the CDR3 lacked stop codons and remained in frame with V and J, and all other rearrangements were classified as non-productive. Following IMGT convention, CDR3 was defined as the stretch from the second conserved V-encoded cysteine to the conserved J-encoded phenylalanine. In an earlier analysis of some 550 of the donors, sequences lacking an unambiguous match to a single V gene segment were excluded. In an earlier analysis of approximately 590 of the donors, a V segment was called functional when productive rearrangements were above 56.7%, and segregating when the standard deviation between donors exceeded 5%. A statistical classification framework was developed to diagnose cytomegalovirus status using the catalog of TCR beta chain sequences. In a later analysis, TCR nucleotide sequences were compared against IMGT/GENE-DB human TR gene sequences so that V and J genes could be assigned. In a later analysis, CDR3 sequences and most-parsimonious VDJ recombination scenarios were assigned using the TCRdist pipeline. In a later analysis, each TCR beta chain was defined by its CDR3 amino acid sequence together with its V-gene family, and reads without a unique V-gene family were excluded. To address suspected cross-contamination and a sequencing artifact, a later analysis removed roughly 580 highly shared, low-generation-probability nucleotide sequences. In a later analysis, a clonal expansion index was calculated for each public chain from normalized within-repertoire ranks of inferred template counts. In a later analysis, generation probabilities were computed using a VDJ recombination model fitted to out-of-frame rearrangements, and the results were checked against IGoR. In a later analysis, TCR-TCR, TCR-HLA and TCR-CMV co-occurrence was scored with hypergeometric tests, and a repertoire-size bias correction was applied to TCR pairs. False discovery rates were estimated in a later analysis by permuting HLA or CMV assignments 20 times. In a later analysis, co-occurring TCRs were grouped with DBSCAN, and TCRdist sequence similarity was added when clustering was performed within HLA-allele-positive subsets. Repertoires with fewer than 30,000 or more than 120,000 public chains were left out of co-occurrence clustering, as were about 5 repertoires with anomalous nucleotide sharing. TCRdb holds this immuneACCESS table with in-frame rearrangements only. Some clones are missing; in checked studies, unresolved V genes explain under half, and the rest has no known cause. That table supplies the V and J calls and clone size; D and trimming were determined from the DNA. A total of some 220,000 clones appear in this sample, around 80% of them only once. The ten top clones hold about 0.45% of the sample.

Summary of the overall study and its limitations: The cohort was sequenced for TCR beta chains only, and without alpha or paired-chain data the features that could be detected were limited. A later analysis associated 15,000 or so TCR beta sequences with specific HLA alleles at a false discovery rate of 0.05. The presence/absence analyses assumed that sequencing depth was roughly uniform across donors, and that assumption may not be true. Correlated functional status among segregating V segments might be attributable to linkage disequilibrium, but an unknown experimental factor could not be ruled out. An earlier analysis of several hundred of the donors showed that most TCR beta V segments appeared in productive rearrangements either about 87% or about 30% of the time, which broadly matched IMGT annotations. According to a later analysis, parvovirus B19, influenza, CMV and Epstein-Barr virus appeared linked to several top co-occurrence clusters. In a later analysis, the rate of TCR association differed among HLA loci, with DRB1 alleles having the most associated TCRs and HLA-C alleles having the fewest. The study listed 164 TCR beta chains as associated with cytomegalovirus. The authors suggested that the approach could potentially be extended to other disease states and immunological phenotypes. For the cohort, immune exposure information was limited to CMV serostatus. A further reported finding was that TCR beta sequences accurately predicted the HLA-A and HLA-B alleles for most subjects in the first cohort. While some public TCRs were present in many individuals, most TCR sequences turned up only very rarely across donors. Cytomegalovirus status was reported to be diagnosed by the classifier with high specificity and sensitivity in both the original and validation cohorts. Most CMV-associated TCR beta chains appeared to be HLA-restricted in a later analysis, and the HLA associations seemed to be driven largely by CMV exposure. The earlier analysis of 587 of the donors excluded fewer than 20 rarely observed V segments, including chromosome 9 orphons, because counts were too low. When HLA alleles, especially DR and DQ, strongly co-occurred, attributing TCR associations to individual alleles was difficult. In a later genetic analysis, fewer N-insertions in productive TCRs were reported among donors in an Asian-associated ancestry cluster than the approximately 710-donor mean. In vitro tests confirmed that three of the cytomegalovirus-associated TCR beta chains recognize cytomegalovirus antigens. HLA typing was unavailable for some donors at each locus, so association tests used only the typed subset. A cluster of highly shared sequence variants was judged likely to represent a technical artifact of the sequencing pipeline. A later analysis found that HLA-associated TCR beta chains were more clonally expanded and had lower generation probabilities than equally common non-associated chains. An association between a missense DCLRE1C variant and V-gene and J-gene trimming of TCR beta chains was found in a later genetic analysis and replicated in an independent cohort.

The source of this sequence is a boy younger than 18 in good health and CMV-seronegative. Sequenced material: PBMCs.

The CDR3 sequence is CASSRAINYEQYF. The bases read TGTGCCAGCAGCCGGGCTATAAACTACGAGCAGTACTTC. This chain joins TRBV14 to TRBJ2-7, with no confidently assigned D gene. CDR3 length: 13 amino acids, cysteine to phenylalanine. The only DNA kept is the CDR3, 39 bases in frame from the first base. The germline V gene provides CDR1 SGHDN and CDR2 FVKESK. The junction carries 10 bases between V and J, which are trimmed by 4 bases and 3 bases respectively.